This T cell receptor (beta chain) stems from a study of shared clonotypes between healthy human individuals (dated by TCRdb to the early 2020s). For the study in its entirety: Three men and a couple of women, aged 18 to 49 years, made up the cohort. For each donor, CD4 naive and CD4 memory were each run on three plates, CD8 naive on two plates, and CD8 memory on one plate. To estimate repertoire size and how much clonotype sharing occurs between individuals, the study deeply sequenced the blood TCR repertoires of about five healthy adults. To increase sequencing depth and limit assay-specific biases, TCR repertoire library preparation and sequencing were carried out by different laboratories using diverse techniques. Leukapheresis yielded between about 0.85 and 9 billion PBMCs per donor. What the study reported, not specific to this receptor: About 5% of naive CD4, 3.5% of naive CD8, 2.3% of memory CD4, and about 0.4% of memory CD8 clonotypes were shared across four donors. Clonotypes shared by all four sorted-subset donors showed higher generation probabilities than non-shared clonotypes. Naive subsets generally had larger estimated clonotype richness than memory subsets did. The genetic and exposure-history diversity represented was limited by the small number of donors. Only blood was sampled, and tissue TCR repertoires likely differ from those in blood. Incomplete sequencing was indicated by rarefaction of sorted-subset datasets, despite the large sequencing depth. Pairwise subsampling led to the expectation that sequencing depth would affect the degree of clonotype sharing among donors.

Donors were healthy HIV-negative adults with no recently reported acute infections or vaccinations. Every donor was a Caucasian adult living in Nashville, Tennessee, USA. CD4+ T cells were enriched through magnetic negative selection, after which naive cells were positively selected on CD45RA and the remaining negative fraction served as the memory subset. Blood was obtained by leukapheresis, after which PBMCs were separated by Ficoll-Histopaque density gradient centrifugation and cryopreserved in liquid nitrogen vapor phase. Purity and quantity of every magnetically sorted T cell population were checked by analytical flow cytometry. Genomic DNA was isolated from every sorted fraction and measured by UV absorbance on a Nanodrop 2000c. The CDR3 starts with the cysteine, ends with the phenylalanine, and has 15 residues. The retained sequence is limited to the CDR3, 45 bases, with the frame set at the first base. CDR1 and CDR2, looked up from the germline V gene (reference sequence), are LNHDA and SQIVND. V loses 7 bases, J loses 3 bases, and the germline ends lie 17 bases apart.

TCR CDR3 regions were amplified from genomic DNA by multiplex PCR using the deep immunoSEQ assay. For each cell subset, the extracted genomic DNA was distributed evenly across all wells of several immunoSEQ 96-well plates, and each plate served as one replicate. For sorted subsets, approximately 200 ng of genomic DNA, equivalent to some 33,000 T cell genomes, went into each replicate PCR. Purified libraries were quantified with a Qubit 3.0 fluorometer, sized on a Bioanalyzer 2100, and re-quantified with the KAPA Library Quantification kit. Each immunoSEQ 96-well plate was sequenced on its own single-read 150-cycle Illumina NextSeq 550 flow cell. In the paper's pipeline: Because only junctional sequences without quality scores were contained in the immunoSEQ output, filtering matching that applied to full-length reads could not be performed. Sequences were annotated with PyIR, a Python wrapper for IgBLAST v1.9, and V/J genes and CDR3 were assigned using IMGT germline references. Any read was removed if the V/J assignment was weak (E-value above 1e-6), the CDR3 was missing, or the read contained stop codons, out-of-frame junctions, or ambiguous translated residues. V3J clonotypes were defined by identical inferred V gene, J gene, and CDR3 amino acid sequence. To compute the percentage overlap between repertoires, the number of shared unique clonotypes was divided by the size of the smaller repertoire. Repertoire richness was assessed with RTK rarefaction, the Chao1 estimator, and Recon v2.1 estimates of unobserved clonotypes. For all TCRbeta clonotypes obtained by the gDNA method from a handful of donors, generation probabilities were computed with OLGA. TCRdb retrieved this table from immuneACCESS and kept in-frame rearrangements only. Not all clones are present; in checked studies, unresolved V genes account for under half, and no reason is known for the remainder. V and J calls and clone size are as listed in that table; D and trimming were resolved from the DNA. Here the sample has 2 million to 2.5 million clones; around 95% occur a single time. The top ten clones comprise around 0.13% of the sample.

Comment on this clone: Its target antigen remains unknown. No clone much larger than this one lies a single base away; base qualities are absent.

This receptor was obtained from a man between 18 and 35 years old in good health. The chain is encoded by TRBV19 joined to TRBJ2-3; the D segment may tentatively be TRBD1 or TRBD2, each giving 6 matched bases. The sample comprised naive CD4+ T cells sorted from blood. The cell subset or site label corresponds to: CD45RA+ positively selected. In nucleotides, the sequence is TGTGCCAGTACCATGGGGGGCAGGATAACAGATACGCAGTATTTT. The resulting protein is CASTMGGRITDTQYF.